This note documents a single TCR beta chain sequence. Its target is not known. TCRdb's table, derived via immunoSEQ multiplex PCR, lists solely in-frame clones and lacks some. Of around 63,000 clones in the sample, over 75% are singletons; the top ten hold about 5.5%. The V gene lost 5 bases and the J gene lost 3 bases, with 23 bases spanning the gap. Looked up from germline, CDR1 is KGHSH and CDR2 is LQKENI. CDR3 length equals 17 residues. The entry originates in a study of OX40 agonist ivuxolimab in advanced cancers. Study conclusions and caveats: Expanded clones belonging to CD8+ T cells outnumbered, on average, those of CD4+. Patients with a partial response at 0.1-3.0 mg/kg had among the lowest clonal expansion.

The chain carries TRBV18 and TRBJ2-7; perhaps TRBD1 as D (7 bases). Here the sequenced sample was CD4+ or CD8+ T cells sorted from blood, taken in a trial of the OX40 agonist ivuxolimab. The receptor was isolated from an adult with an advanced solid tumor such as melanoma, head and neck, liver or kidney cancer. CDR3: CASSNRGGAGKGYEQYV. In DNA form, the CDR3 reads TGTGCCAGCTCAAACCGAGGGGGCGCGGGGAAAGGCTACGAGCAGTACGTC.